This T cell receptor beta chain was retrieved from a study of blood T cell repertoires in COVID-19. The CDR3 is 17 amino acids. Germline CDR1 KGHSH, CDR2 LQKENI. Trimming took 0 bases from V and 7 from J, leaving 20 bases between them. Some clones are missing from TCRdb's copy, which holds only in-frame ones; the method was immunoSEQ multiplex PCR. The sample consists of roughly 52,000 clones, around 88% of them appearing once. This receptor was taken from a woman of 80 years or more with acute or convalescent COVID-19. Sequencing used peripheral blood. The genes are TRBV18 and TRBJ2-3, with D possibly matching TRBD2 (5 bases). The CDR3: CASSPPMAAGGGNTQYF. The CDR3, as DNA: TGTGCCAGCTCACCACCGATGGCGGCTGGAGGCGGAAATACGCAGTATTTT.